This TCR beta chain stems from a study of high-grade serous ovarian cancer treatment subgroups (dated by TCRdb to the early 2020s). At the level of the whole study: Sequencing yielded a mean of 14,192 reads and some 7,000 unique TCR beta rearrangements per sample. Of the approximately 30 patients in the cohort, some 10 had no residual disease after primary surgery (R0), some 10 were excellent NACT responders, and some 10 were poor NACT responders. The study examined TCR beta repertoires in high-grade serous ovarian cancer patients who were grouped under a laparoscopic triage algorithm by complete gross resection or by neoadjuvant chemotherapy response. One primary tumor sample and two metastatic tumor samples were collected from each patient, for a total of 90 or so samples. Overall results and qualifications from the work: The TCR repertoire analyses centered on CDR3, leaving CDR1 and CDR2 unanalyzed. Repertoire similarity between tumors from the same patient ranged from 0.11 to 0.79, while tumors from different patients showed almost no similarity. Spatial information was not captured by bulk tumor TCR sequencing, so insight into HGSC tumor complexity and diversity was limited. TCR clonal relatedness was found to be positively correlated with neoantigen level and, by trend, with copy number variation and mutation load derived from whole-genome sequencing.

The 85 to 90 tumor samples were subjected to high-throughput TCR profiling using ImmunoSEQ. As for the authors' bioinformatics: Richness (unique productive sequences), clonality, evenness and relatedness were included as repertoire diversity metrics, and similarity between samples was assessed with the Bhattacharyya coefficient. A sensitivity analysis that removed TCRs with fewer than two reads produced consistent conclusions. TCRdb's version of the immuneACCESS table is confined to in-frame rearrangements and falls short of the full clone set. An unresolved V gene accounts for under half of the shortfall where checked; the remainder is of unknown origin. V, J and clone size were drawn from that table, and D and trimming were deduced from the DNA. This sample comprises roughly 10,000 clones, approximately 70% of them detected only once. The ten most abundant clones make up 3.5% to 5% of the sample.

From a lookup of the germline V gene, CDR1 and CDR2 are SGHDN and FVKESK. V is pared back by 1 base and J by 4 bases, with 13 bases lying between the germline termini. Taken from cysteine to phenylalanine, the CDR3 has 15 residues. The DNA shown is the 45-base CDR3, in frame from base 1. Notes on this clone: The target of this receptor is not known. No base quality information exists; no much larger clone differs at one position.

The tumor samples were collected prior to definitive surgery or chemotherapy. Genomic DNA extraction was performed by the MD Anderson Biospecimen Extraction Resource, and TCR sequencing was carried out by the MD Anderson Cancer Genomics Laboratory. The chain couples TRBV14 to TRBJ2-5; the D gene is possibly TRBD1, with 6 bases matching. Sequenced input: tumor tissue. The sequence was obtained from a human donor with high-grade serous ovarian cancer. The sequence in DNA is TGTGCCAGCAGCCAAGTTTTCTCCAGGGGAGAGACCCAGTACTTC. Translated, this is CASSQVFSRGETQYF. Extended through the reference TRBV14 and TRBJ2-5 proteins, this CDR3 yields the full variable domain: EAGVTQFPSHSVIEKGQTVTLRCDPISGHDNLYWYRRVMGKEIKFLLHFVKESKQDESGMPNNRFLAERTGGTYSTLKVQPAELEDSGVYFCASSQVFSRGETQYFGPGTRLLVL.